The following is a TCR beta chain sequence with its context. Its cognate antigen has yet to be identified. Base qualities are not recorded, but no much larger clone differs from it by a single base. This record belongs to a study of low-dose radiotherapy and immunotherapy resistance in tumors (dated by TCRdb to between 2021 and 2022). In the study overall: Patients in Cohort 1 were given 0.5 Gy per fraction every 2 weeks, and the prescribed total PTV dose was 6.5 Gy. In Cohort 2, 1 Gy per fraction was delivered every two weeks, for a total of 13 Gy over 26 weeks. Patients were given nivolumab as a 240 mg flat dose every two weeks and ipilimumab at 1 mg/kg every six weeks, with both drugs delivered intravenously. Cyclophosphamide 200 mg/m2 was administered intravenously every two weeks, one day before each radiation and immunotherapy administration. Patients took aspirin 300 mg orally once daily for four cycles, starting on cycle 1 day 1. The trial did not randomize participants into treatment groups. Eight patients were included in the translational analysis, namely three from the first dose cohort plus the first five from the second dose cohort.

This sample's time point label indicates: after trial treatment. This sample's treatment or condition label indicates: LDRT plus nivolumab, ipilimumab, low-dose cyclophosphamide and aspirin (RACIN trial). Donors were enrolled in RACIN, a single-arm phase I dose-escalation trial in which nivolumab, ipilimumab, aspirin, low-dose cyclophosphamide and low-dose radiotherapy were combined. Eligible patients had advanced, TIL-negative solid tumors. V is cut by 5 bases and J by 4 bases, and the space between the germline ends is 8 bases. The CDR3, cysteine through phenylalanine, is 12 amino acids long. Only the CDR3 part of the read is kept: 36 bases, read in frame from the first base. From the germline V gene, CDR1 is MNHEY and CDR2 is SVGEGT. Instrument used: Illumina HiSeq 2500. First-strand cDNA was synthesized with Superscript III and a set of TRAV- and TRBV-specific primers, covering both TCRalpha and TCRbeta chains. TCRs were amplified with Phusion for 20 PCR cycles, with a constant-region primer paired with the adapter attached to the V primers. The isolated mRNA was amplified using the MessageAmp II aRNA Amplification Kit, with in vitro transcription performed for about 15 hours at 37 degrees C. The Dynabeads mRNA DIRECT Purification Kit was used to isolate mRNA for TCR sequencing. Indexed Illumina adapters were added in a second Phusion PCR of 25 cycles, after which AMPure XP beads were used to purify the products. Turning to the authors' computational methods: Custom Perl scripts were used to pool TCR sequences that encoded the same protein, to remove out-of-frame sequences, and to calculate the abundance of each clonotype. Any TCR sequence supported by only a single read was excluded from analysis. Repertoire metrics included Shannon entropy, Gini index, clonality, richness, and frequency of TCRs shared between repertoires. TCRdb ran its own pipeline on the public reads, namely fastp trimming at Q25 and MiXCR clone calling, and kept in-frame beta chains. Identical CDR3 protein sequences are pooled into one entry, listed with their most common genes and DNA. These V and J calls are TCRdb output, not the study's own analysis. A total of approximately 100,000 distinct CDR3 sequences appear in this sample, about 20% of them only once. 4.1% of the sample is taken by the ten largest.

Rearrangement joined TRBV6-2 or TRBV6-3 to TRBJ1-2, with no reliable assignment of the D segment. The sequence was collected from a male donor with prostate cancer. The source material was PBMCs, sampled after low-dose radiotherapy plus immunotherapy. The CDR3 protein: CASSTLGYGYTF. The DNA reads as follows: TGTGCCAGCAGTACCCTAGGCTATGGCTACACCTTC.